The sequence of this T cell receptor beta chain was determined in a study of OX40 agonist ivuxolimab in advanced cancers. Study-level findings and limits: Blood T cells, both CD4+ and CD8+, expanded clonally by week 6 at 0.1 to 3.0 mg/kg.

To note about this clone: Antigen specificity is unknown.

Assay: immunoSEQ multiplex PCR; the TCRdb copy retains only in-frame clones and omits some. The data show around 67,000 clones, 87% seen once. The sequencing used CD4+ or CD8+ T cells sorted from blood, collected in a trial of the OX40 agonist ivuxolimab. This clonotype was sampled from an adult with an advanced solid tumor such as melanoma, head and neck, liver or kidney cancer.

The CDR3 loop is CASSLEGGQETQYF. The CDR3 nucleotides are TGTGCCAGCAGCTTGGAAGGAGGTCAAGAGACCCAGTACTTC. The rearrangement links TRBV5-4 to TRBJ2-5; D may be TRBD2 (5 bases). There are 14 residues in the CDR3. Germline V gives CDR1 SGHNT, CDR2 YYREEE (reference sequence). Deletions cut 0 bases from V and 2 bases from J, with 8 bases between.